This T cell receptor (beta chain) emerged from a study of human T cells and chemical hapten exposure. Specified time point: patch test 2, 6 weeks after DPC sensitization. Described treatment: therapeutic diphenylcyclopropenone sensitization with weekly scalp DPC. TCRdb re-analysed the RACE reads in MiXCR, keeping a single row per CDR3 protein. The sample lists over 100,000 distinct CDR3 sequences, about a tenth occurring once. The sequenced sample was whole blood, obtained in connection with sensitization to the hapten diphenylcyclopropenone (DPC). This TCR was sampled from a woman between 40 and 50 years old with alopecia areata. Some clones in this sample may be carry-over from other donors' samples.

The CDR3 nucleotides are TGTGCCAGCAGCCGGGGAGGAACGAACACTGAAGCTTTCTTT. It is translated as CASSRGGTNTEAFF. The rearrangement links TRBV11-2 to TRBJ1-1; D call uncertain. Trimming took off 5 bases at V and 1 base at J, with 11 bases between the two ends. The CDR3 is made up of 14 amino acids. CDR1 is SGHAT and CDR2 is FQNNGV in the germline V gene.